This T cell receptor beta chain derives from a study of T cell responses to AZD1222 COVID-19 vaccine. Of note for this clone: Its specificity is not known.

Study-wide results and limits: Only 5 or 6 AZD1222 recipients were seropositive at baseline. Spike was spanned by vaccine-associated CD4 TCRs, with dominance at 160-218 and 743-854. Within unmutated variant regions lay the reported targets of nearly half of spike-specific TCRs. The study found Spike-specific TCR breadth and depth rose after two AZD1222 doses.

Here immunoSEQ multiplex PCR was the method, and the copy in TCRdb shows in-frame clones only, minus some. The sample lists around 150,000 clones, 90% to 95% occurring once. The CDR3 spans 13 residues. Germline V gene data show CDR1 as LGHDT and CDR2 as YNNKEL (reference sequence). V dropped 4 bases and J dropped 1; count of bases not matched to a gene: 1. The sample was peripheral blood, taken on day 0 of AZD1222 vaccination. The receptor's source is an adult in good health. The rearrangement links TRBV3-1 (or the pseudogene TRBV3-2) to TRBJ2-7, with 7 bases aligning to TRBD1. The CDR3 region is CASSRGQSYEQYF. The DNA for the CDR3 is TGTGCCAGCAGCCGGGGACAGTCCTACGAGCAGTACTTC.